This T cell receptor (beta chain) appears in the sequencing data of a study of blood T cells in healthy people across ages. PCR was performed a second time for about 6 to 12 cycles using a sample-barcoded 5' primer and a J-beta primer mix. Using its own MiXCR run on the 5' RACE reads, TCRdb lists one record per CDR3 protein. Among over a million distinct CDR3 sequences listed, roughly 43% were seen once. As concerns this clonotype: The antigen is unknown.

Broader study findings: Observed TCR beta diversity showed a strong correlation with the percentage of naive T cells as measured by flow cytometry. Roughly linear declines in TCR beta diversity per million T cells occurred with age. Diversity estimates from one million T cells were considered underestimates. For the donors, CMV status was unknown and possibly confounded expanded clonotype changes.

The sequencing sample was made of blood. The origin of this receptor is a young woman in good health.

CDR3 DNA: TGTGCCAGCAGCCAAGGCGGGACAGTCTATAGTGAGCAGTTCTTC. It is translated as CASSQGGTVYSEQFF. The gene calls are TRBV14 and TRBJ2-1; TRBD1 might be the D (7 bases). The CDR3 extends over 15 amino acids. Deletions cut 1 base from V and 9 bases from J, with 16 bases between. Germline V gene data show CDR1 as SGHDN and CDR2 as FVKESK.